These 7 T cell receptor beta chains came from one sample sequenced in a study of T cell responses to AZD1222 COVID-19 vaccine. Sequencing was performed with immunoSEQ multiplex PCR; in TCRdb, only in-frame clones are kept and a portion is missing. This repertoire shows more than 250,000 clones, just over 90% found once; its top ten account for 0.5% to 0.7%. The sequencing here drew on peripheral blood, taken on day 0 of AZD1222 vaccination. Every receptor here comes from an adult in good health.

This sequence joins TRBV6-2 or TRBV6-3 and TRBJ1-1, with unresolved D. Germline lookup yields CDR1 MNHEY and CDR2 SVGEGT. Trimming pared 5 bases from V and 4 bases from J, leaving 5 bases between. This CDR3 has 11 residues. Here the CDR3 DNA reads TGTGCCAGCAGTCACGGCACTGAAGCTTTCTTT. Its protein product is CASSHGTEAFF.

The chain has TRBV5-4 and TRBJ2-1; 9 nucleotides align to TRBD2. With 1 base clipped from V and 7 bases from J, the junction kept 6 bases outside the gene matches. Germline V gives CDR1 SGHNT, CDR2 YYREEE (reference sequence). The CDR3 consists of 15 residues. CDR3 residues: CASSLRTSAENEQFF. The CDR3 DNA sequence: TGTGCCAGCAGCTTGAGGACTAGCGCAGAGAATGAGCAGTTCTTC. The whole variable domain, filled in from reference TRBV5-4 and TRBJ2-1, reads ETGVTQSPTHLIKTRGQQVTLRCSSQSGHNTVSWYQQALGQGPQFIFQYYREEENGRGNFPPRFSGLQFPNYSSELNVNALELDDSALYLCASSLRTSAENEQFFGPGTRLTVL.

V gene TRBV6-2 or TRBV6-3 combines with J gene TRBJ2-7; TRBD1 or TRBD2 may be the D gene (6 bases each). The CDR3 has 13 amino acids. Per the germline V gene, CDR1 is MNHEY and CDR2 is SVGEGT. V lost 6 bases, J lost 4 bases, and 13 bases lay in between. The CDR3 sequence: CASSVGGRYEQYF. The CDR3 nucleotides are TGTGCCAGCAGCGTGGGGGGCCGGTACGAGCAGTACTTC.

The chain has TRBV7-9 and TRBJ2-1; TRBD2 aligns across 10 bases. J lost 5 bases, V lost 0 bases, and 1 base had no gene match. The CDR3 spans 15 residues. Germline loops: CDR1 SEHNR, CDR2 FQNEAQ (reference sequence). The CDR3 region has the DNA TGTGCCAGCAGCTTAGCGCTAGCGGGGGACAATGAGCAGTTCTTC. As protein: CASSLALAGDNEQFF.

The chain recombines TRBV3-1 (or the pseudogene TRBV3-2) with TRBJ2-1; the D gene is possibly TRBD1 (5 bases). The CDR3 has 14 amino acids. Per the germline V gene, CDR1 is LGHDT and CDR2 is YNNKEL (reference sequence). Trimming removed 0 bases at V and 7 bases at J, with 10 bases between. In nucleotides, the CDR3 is TGTGCCAGCAGCCAAGAGGGGCCGTGGAATGAGCAGTTCTTC. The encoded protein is CASSQEGPWNEQFF.

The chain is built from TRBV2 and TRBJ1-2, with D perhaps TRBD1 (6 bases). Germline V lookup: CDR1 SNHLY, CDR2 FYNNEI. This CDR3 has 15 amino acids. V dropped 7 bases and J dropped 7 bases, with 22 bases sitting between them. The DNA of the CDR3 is TGTGCCAGCACGGCGGACAGTGGATACGCGTCTGGCTACACCTTC. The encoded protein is CASTADSGYASGYTF.

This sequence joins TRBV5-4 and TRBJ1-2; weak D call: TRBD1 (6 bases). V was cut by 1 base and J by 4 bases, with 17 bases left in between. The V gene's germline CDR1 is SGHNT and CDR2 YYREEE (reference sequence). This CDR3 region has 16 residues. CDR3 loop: CASSLPTGARSYGYTF. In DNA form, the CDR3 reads TGTGCCAGCAGCTTGCCGACAGGAGCGAGGAGCTATGGCTACACCTTC. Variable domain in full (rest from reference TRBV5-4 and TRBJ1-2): ETGVTQSPTHLIKTRGQQVTLRCSSQSGHNTVSWYQQALGQGPQFIFQYYREEENGRGNFPPRFSGLQFPNYSSELNVNALELDDSALYLCASSLPTGARSYGYTFGSGTRLTVV.